This T cell receptor beta chain is from a study of CD8+ T cells in alopecia areata. Overall study findings and caveats: Researchers report lesional scalp, most notably alopecia totalis/universalis, outstripped normal scalp in clonality.

Of note for this clone: The antigen remains undetermined.

CDR3 length equals 17 residues. The trim removed 1 base at V and 0 bases at J, leaving 7 bases unmatched. CDR1 and CDR2 (germline): SGHVS, FNYEAQ. cDNA serving as the sequencing template came from extracted, reverse transcribed RNA. Some clones are missing from TCRdb's copy, which holds only in-frame ones; the method was immunoSEQ multiplex PCR. The table records 150,000 to 200,000 clones, 50% to 60% of them present only once. The chain has TRBV7-6 and TRBJ2-3; 7 bases are shared with TRBD1. The sample taken for sequencing was CD4+ T cells sorted from blood. The sequence came from a human donor in good health. The CDR3 is CASSLEGASSSTDTQYF. The CDR3 region has the DNA TGTGCCAGCAGCTTAGAGGGGGCATCCTCTAGCACAGATACGCAGTATTTT. Full variable domain (rest looked up from reference TRBV7-6 and TRBJ2-3): GAGVSQSPRYKVTKRGQDVALRCDPISGHVSLYWYRQALGQGPEFLTYFNYEAQQDKSGLPNDRFSAERPEGSISTLTIQRTEQRDSAMYRCASSLEGASSSTDTQYFGPGTRLTVL.